These 27 T cell receptor beta chains share one sample of origin, sequenced in a study of shared clonotypes between healthy human individuals. Sequenced by immunoSEQ multiplex PCR; TCRdb stores in-frame clones only, minus some. The sample carries about 450,000 clones, roughly 78% recorded once. Sequencing used PBMCs. The source is a woman in her thirties or forties in good health. Some clones in this sample may be carry-over from other donors' samples.

On this clone itself: One end of the junction varies from germline; a read error may be responsible. The chain employs TRBV5-6 and TRBJ2-4; D may be TRBD2 (6 bases). This CDR3 has 11 residues. Germline V gene lookup returns CDR1 SGHDT and CDR2 YYEEEE. The CDR3 loop reads CASSNAGIMSF. CDR3 DNA sequence: TGTGCCAGCAGCAATGCGGGAATTATGAGCTTC.

This clone was seen just once. The chain employs TRBV6-1 and TRBJ2-1; 9 bases align to TRBD2. The CDR3 is 15 residues long. Germline V gene data show CDR1 as MNHNS and CDR2 as SASEGT. After removal of 6 bases from V and 7 bases from J, the junction contained 10 bases not matched to a gene. The chain's CDR3 is CASRVLSGSRNEQFF. CDR3 DNA sequence: TGTGCCAGCAGAGTACTTAGCGGGAGTAGGAATGAGCAGTTCTTC.

The chain couples TRBV4-2 to TRBJ2-1, with 7 bases lining up with TRBD2. Germline V gene data show CDR1 as LGHNA and CDR2 as YNFKEQ. The CDR3 sequence is 14 residues long. The junction had 16 bases not matched to a gene; V was cut back by 4 bases and J by 16 bases. The CDR3 here is CASSPPSVREPDFF. For the CDR3, the DNA is TGTGCCAGCAGCCCGCCTTCTGTGCGGGAGCCTGATTTCTTC.

The gene calls are TRBV28 and TRBJ2-7, with 12 bases lining up with TRBD2. This CDR3 contains 15 residues. J gave up 3 bases and V 6 bases, and 6 bases lay outside the gene matches. Germline V CDR1 and CDR2: MDHEN, SYDVKM. CDR3 sequence: CASSKGLAGVYEQYF. The CDR3 DNA sequence: TGTGCCAGCAGCAAGGGACTAGCGGGCGTCTACGAGCAGTACTTC.

This chain uses TRBV11-1 with TRBJ2-2; D may be TRBD1 (6 bases). In germline, CDR1 is SGHAT, CDR2 FQDESV (reference sequence). Trimming pared 3 bases from V and 2 bases from J, leaving 10 bases between. The CDR3 is 15 amino acids. The CDR3 region has the DNA TGTGCCAGCAGCTTCACAGGGAGTAACACCGGGGAGCTGTTTTTT. Translated: CASSFTGSNTGELFF.

The chain employs TRBV6-1 and TRBJ2-7; 7 nucleotides line up with TRBD1. CDR3 length equals 15 residues. V trimming: 5 bases; J trimming: 3 bases; junction bases outside the gene matches: 10. Germline V gives CDR1 MNHNS, CDR2 SASEGT. CDR3 in amino acids: CASSHRQGTHYEQYF. CDR3 sequence (DNA): TGTGCCAGCAGTCATCGACAGGGAACCCACTACGAGCAGTACTTC.

The rearrangement links TRBV29-1 to TRBJ1-5, with 7 bases fitting TRBD1. The CDR3 sequence is 13 residues long. V trimming: 7 bases; J trimming: 7 bases; junction bases outside the gene matches: 10. Germline V CDR1 and CDR2: SQVTM, ANQGSEA. The CDR3 nucleotides read TGCAGCGCCCAACAGGGGCTGCAGCAGCCCCAGCATTTT. This encodes CSAQQGLQQPQHF.

This sequence joins TRBV11-3 and TRBJ1-1, with D tentatively TRBD1 (5 bases). Per germline, CDR1 SGHNT and CDR2 YENEEA. The CDR3 is 14 residues long. The V end was cut by 4 bases, the J end by 4 bases, with 13 bases between. DNA of the CDR3: TGTGCCAGCAGCTCCCAGGGAGGAAGCACTGAAGCTTTCTTT. Translation gives CASSSQGGSTEAFF.

V usage is TRBV6-1 and J usage is TRBJ2-7, with a weak D call TRBD2 (6 bases). Germline CDR1 reads MNHNS; CDR2 reads SASEGT. This CDR3 is built from 15 residues. Trimming pared 1 base from V and 5 bases from J, leaving 15 bases between. The DNA for the CDR3 is TGTGCCAGCAGTGAAGTCGTAGGGGACTTCCACGAGCAGTACTTC. Its translation is CASSEVVGDFHEQYF.

V and J are TRBV15 and TRBJ1-3, with 10 bases matching TRBD1. The J segment lost 1 base and the V segment lost 5 bases, leaving 2 bases of the junction unmatched. The CDR3 has 15 amino acids. Looked up from germline, CDR1 is LNHNV and CDR2 is YYDKDF (reference sequence). The CDR3 region has the DNA TGTGCCACCAGCCGGGACAGGGGATCTGGAAACACCATATATTTT. Translated: CATSRDRGSGNTIYF. Full variable domain (rest looked up from reference TRBV15 and TRBJ1-3): DAMVIQNPRYQVTQFGKPVTLSCSQTLNHNVMYWYQQKSSQAPKLLFHYYDKDFNNEADTPDNFQSRRPNTSFCFLDIRSPGLGDTAMYLCATSRDRGSGNTIYFGEGSWLTVV.

This clone was observed a few times. V is TRBV7-2 and J is TRBJ2-1, with TRBD2 identical over 13 bases. The CDR3 is 16 residues long. From germline, CDR1 is SGHTA and CDR2 FQGNSA. Trimming at V came to 5 bases and at J to 10 bases, leaving 11 bases not matched to a gene. This chain's CDR3 is CASSANGLAGAGEQFF. The CDR3 DNA reads TGTGCCAGCAGCGCGAATGGACTAGCGGGAGCGGGCGAGCAGTTCTTC.

The chain combines TRBV5-1 with TRBJ2-2; D is undetermined. Germline V gives CDR1 SGHRS, CDR2 YFSETQ. Trimming stripped 0 bases from V and 7 bases from J, with 13 bases between. The CDR3 is 15 amino acids. The CDR3 loop reads CASSLVSAAGGELFF. CDR3 sequence (DNA): TGCGCCAGCAGCTTGGTTTCTGCGGCTGGCGGGGAGCTGTTTTTT.

This clone was detected only once. The CDR3 DNA follows: TGTGCCATCAGTGAGTCGAGCGGTGGTACGCAGTATTTT. Translation: CAISESSGGTQYF. The chain uses TRBV10-3 and TRBJ2-3, with D tentatively TRBD2 (5 bases). The germline V gene has CDR1 ENHRY and CDR2 SYGVKD. The ends were cut back, 0 bases at V and 8 bases at J, with 9 bases in the middle. The CDR3 is made up of 13 amino acids.

For this clone: Other DNA sequences within the sample encode an identical CDR3. The J gene is TRBJ2-7, the V gene TRBV2; D possibly matches TRBD1 or TRBD2 (5 bases each). Germline CDR1 SNHLY, CDR2 FYNNEI. CDR3 length equals 12 residues. Trimming shortened V by 3 bases and J by 2 bases, and 5 bases separated the two germline ends. The CDR3 loop is CASSEGPYEQYF. CDR3 nucleotide sequence: TGTGCCAGCAGTGAGGGACCCTACGAGCAGTACTTC.

The CDR3 is CASSFFRGLIYGYTF. Here the CDR3 DNA reads TGTGCCAGCAGCTTCTTCAGGGGGTTGATCTATGGCTACACCTTC. The rearrangement joins TRBV7-2 to TRBJ1-2; 7 nucleotides agree with TRBD1. V lost 3 bases and J lost 4; bases outside the gene matches: 8. This CDR3 is built from 15 residues. Germline CDR1 SGHTA, CDR2 FQGNSA. Together with reference TRBV7-2 and TRBJ1-2, the CDR3 gives the full variable domain: GAGVSQSPSNKVTEKGKDVELRCDPISGHTALYWYRQSLGQGLEFLIYFQGNSAPDKSGLPSDRFSAERTGGSVSTLTIQRTQQEDSAVYLCASSFFRGLIYGYTFGSGTRLTVV.

This clone was recorded a few times. The J gene is TRBJ1-2, the V gene TRBV2, with D possibly TRBD1 on 5 matching bases. The germline gives CDR1 SNHLY, CDR2 FYNNEI. The ends were cut back, 3 bases at V and 3 bases at J, with 8 bases in the middle. The CDR3 length is 13 residues. The CDR3 is CASSDDSYYGYTF. The CDR3 region has the DNA TGTGCCAGCAGTGATGACAGCTACTATGGCTACACCTTC.

V is TRBV9 and J is TRBJ2-1; possible D gene TRBD2, 6 bases. The CDR3 is 16 amino acids. V dropped 4 bases and J dropped 5 bases, with 19 bases sitting between them. The germline V gene has CDR1 SGDLS and CDR2 YYNGEE. Here the CDR3 reads CASSTRGEALNNEQFF. CDR3 DNA: TGTGCCAGCAGCACCCGTGGGGAGGCCCTGAACAATGAGCAGTTCTTC.

The rearrangement uses TRBV18 and TRBJ1-4; 8 positions agree with TRBD1. CDR1 is KGHSH and CDR2 is LQKENI in the germline V gene. CDR3 size: 17 residues. The junction had 8 bases not matched to a gene; V was cut back by 2 bases and J by 3 bases. CDR3 in DNA: TGTGCCAGCTCACCAACTAAACAGGGGGTTCCTAATGAAAAACTGTTTTTT. As protein: CASSPTKQGVPNEKLFF. The full variable domain, its missing parts supplied by reference TRBV18 and TRBJ1-4, is NAGVMQNPRHLVRRRGQEARLRCSPMKGHSHVYWYRQLPEEGLKFMVYLQKENIIDESGMPKERFSAEFPKEGPSILRIQQVVRGDSAAYFCASSPTKQGVPNEKLFFGSGTQLSVL.

For the CDR3, the DNA is TGTGCCAGCAGCTCCAGAGGACTAGCGGTCAATGAGCAGTTCTTC. Protein: CASSSRGLAVNEQFF. V gene TRBV7-2 combines with J gene TRBJ2-1; 10 nucleotides agree with TRBD2. The CDR3 is 15 residues long. The ends lost 4 bases at V and 6 bases at J; junction bases unmatched: 6. The germline CDR1 and CDR2 sequences are SGHTA and FQGNSA.

The rearrangement uses TRBV6-1 and TRBJ1-1; the match to TRBD1 covers 7 bases. Germline V CDR1 and CDR2: MNHNS, SASEGT. With V trimmed by 2 bases and J by 3 bases, 3 bases remained unmatched. The CDR3 runs 14 residues. CDR3 loop: CASSETGVYTEAFF. CDR3 bases: TGTGCCAGCAGTGAAACAGGGGTATACACTGAAGCTTTCTTT.

The gene calls are TRBV27 and TRBJ1-4; TRBD1 might be the D (5 bases). Trimming left V 5 bases short and J 5 bases short, with 9 bases between. Germline CDR1 reads MNHEY; CDR2 reads SMNVEV (reference sequence). The CDR3 length is 13 residues. This CDR3 is CASSRDLNEKLFF. DNA of the CDR3: TGTGCCAGCAGTAGGGACTTAAATGAAAAACTGTTTTTT.

Here the CDR3 reads CASSLDLGDTIYF. The CDR3 DNA is TGTGCCAGCAGTTTGGACCTGGGGGACACCATATATTTT. This chain joins TRBV6-4 and TRBJ1-3; TRBD1 might be the D (5 bases). The V end lost 5 bases, the J end lost 8 bases, and 13 bases lay between the germline ends. Per germline, CDR1 MRHNA and CDR2 SNTAGT. This CDR3 is 13 amino acids long.

This chain joins TRBV5-1 and TRBJ2-3; 10 bases fit TRBD2. CDR3 length: 16 amino acids. The germline gives CDR1 SGHRS, CDR2 YFSETQ. Trimming at V came to 6 bases and at J to 4 bases, leaving 11 bases not matched to a gene. CDR3 DNA sequence: TGCGCCAGCATTCCCAGCGGGAGGGCCGGGGCAGATACGCAGTATTTT. Residues: CASIPSGRAGADTQYF.

This sequence joins TRBV9 and TRBJ2-1, with D tentatively TRBD1 or TRBD2 (6 bases each). This CDR3 comprises 15 residues. The germline V and J ends were trimmed by 6 bases and 4 bases, with 17 bases remaining between them. Germline V gene sequence: CDR1 SGDLS, CDR2 YYNGEE. CDR3 in amino acids: CASNPTGGQYNEQFF. Written as DNA, the CDR3 is TGTGCCAGCAACCCGACCGGGGGCCAATACAATGAGCAGTTCTTC. The whole variable domain, filled in from reference TRBV9 and TRBJ2-1, reads DSGVTQTPKHLITATGQRVTLRCSPRSGDLSVYWYQQSLDQGLQFLIQYYNGEERAKGNILERFSAQQFPDLHSELNLSSLELGDSALYFCASNPTGGQYNEQFFGPGTRLTVL.

The rearrangement links TRBV6-1 to TRBJ2-1; 8 bases map to TRBD2. The V gene end was trimmed by 7 bases and the J gene end by 2 bases; junction bases not matched to a gene: 7. The CDR3 length is 15 residues. CDR1 and CDR2 (germline): MNHNS, SASEGT. CDR3: CASTAGGGAYNEQFF. In nucleotides, the CDR3 is TGTGCCAGCACCGCGGGGGGAGGAGCCTACAATGAGCAGTTCTTC.

Comment on this clone: One base away lies a much larger clone, so this may be a sequencing read error. The chain recombines TRBV28 with TRBJ1-1; D may be TRBD1 (6 bases). The germline gives CDR1 MDHEN, CDR2 SYDVKM. This CDR3 is built from 14 residues. DNA for the CDR3: TGTGCCAGCAGCCGCGGGGGGCTGAACACTGAAGCTTCCTTT. The encoded protein is CASSRGGLNTEASF.

About this clone: Other DNA sequences in this sample translate to the same CDR3. CDR3 loop: CASSLTYTEAFF. The CDR3 region has the DNA TGTGCCAGCAGTCTCACCTACACTGAAGCTTTCTTT. V gene TRBV28 combines with J gene TRBJ1-1; D is unclear. The V end was cut by 5 bases, the J end by 3 bases, with 7 bases between. The CDR3 contains 12 residues. Per the germline V gene, CDR1 is MDHEN and CDR2 is SYDVKM.